The clone carrying this T cell receptor (beta chain) was recorded at least ten times. As the template, RNA transcripts were used to amplify TCR beta CDR3 regions. Following a first-round RT-PCR that used HTBI primers, a second-round multiplex PCR was carried out. TCRdb redid the calling of the multiplex PCR reads with MiXCR, one entry per CDR3 protein. The data hold about 1.1 million distinct CDR3 sequences, with about 36% observed a single time. This specimen belongs to a study of Graves' ophthalmopathy and Graves' hyperthyroidism. Germline V gives CDR1 SGDLS, CDR2 YYNGEE. This CDR3 has 13 amino acids. V lost 3 bases, J lost 1 base, and 8 bases lay in between.

The sequence was collected from an adult man with Graves' hyperthyroidism. Sequenced: peripheral blood or thyroid tissue (not recorded which). The chain is built from TRBV9 and TRBJ2-7, with D hard to call. In DNA, the CDR3 is TGTGCCAGCAGCGCTACAAATTCCTACGAGCAGTACTTC. Translation: CASSATNSYEQYF. The whole variable domain, remainder taken from reference TRBV9 and TRBJ2-7, is DSGVTQTPKHLITATGQRVTLRCSPRSGDLSVYWYQQSLDQGLQFLIQYYNGEERAKGNILERFSAQQFPDLHSELNLSSLELGDSALYFCASSATNSYEQYFGPGTRLTVT.